The next 28 T cell receptor beta chains were all read from a single sample in a study of cytomegalovirus exposure and HLA in healthy donors. Primers: 60 Vbeta forward and 13 Jbeta reverse. The assay was immunoSEQ multiplex PCR, and TCRdb's table has in-frame clones only and misses some. This repertoire shows approximately 130,000 clones, around 74% found once; its top ten account for about 3%. The sample taken for sequencing was PBMCs. These receptors originate from a man younger than 40 in good health and CMV-seronegative.

This rearrangement joins TRBV11-2 to TRBJ2-1; maybe TRBD2 (5 bases). V lost 0 bases and J 7 bases, leaving 7 bases between the germline ends. The CDR3 is 13 residues long. The germline V gene encodes CDR1 SGHAT and CDR2 FQNNGV. The CDR3, as DNA: TGTGCCAGCAGCTTAGATAGGGAGAATGAGCAGTTCTTC. Its translation is CASSLDRENEQFF. The variable domain in full, with the rest retrieved from reference TRBV11-2 and TRBJ2-1, is EAGVAQSPRYKIIEKRQSVAFWCNPISGHATLYWYQQILGQGPKLLIQFQNNGVVDDSQLPKDRFSAERLKGVDSTLKIQPAKLEDSAVYLCASSLDRENEQFFGPGTRLTVL.

The chain employs TRBV20-1 and TRBJ2-2; D uncertain. Germline V gene lookup returns CDR1 DFQATT and CDR2 SNEGSKA (reference sequence). This CDR3 comprises 11 residues. Deletions cut 5 bases from V and 6 bases from J, with 7 bases between. The CDR3 DNA follows: TGCAGTGCTGAGGAACCCGGGGAGCTGTTTTTT. Residues: CSAEEPGELFF.

In the case of this clone: At one end the junction does not follow the germline gene, possibly because of a read error. The V gene is TRBV7-7, the J gene TRBJ2-5, with 11 bases fitting TRBD2. Germline V gene data show CDR1 as SSHAT and CDR2 as FNYEAQ (reference sequence). The CDR3 is made up of 16 amino acids. The CDR3 loop reads CASSLVLAGGQETQYF. The CDR3 DNA reads TGTGCTAGCAGCTTAGTTCTAGCGGGGGGCCAAGAGACCCAGTACTTC.

The chain couples TRBV5-6 to TRBJ2-5; 9 bases map to TRBD2. The CDR3 is 16 residues long. V lost 4 bases, J lost 3 bases, and 10 bases stayed unmatched. Germline CDR1 reads SGHDT; CDR2 reads YYEEEE. In DNA, the CDR3 is TGTGCCAGCAGCGTATTAGCGGGAGAGGGGGAAGAGACCCAGTACTTC. Protein product: CASSVLAGEGEETQYF.

V is TRBV5-4 and J is TRBJ2-7; 7 nucleotides line up with TRBD1. V lost 9 bases and J lost 2; bases outside the gene matches: 11. This CDR3 has 14 residues. Germline assignment: CDR1 SGHNT and CDR2 YYREEE (reference sequence). The CDR3 DNA reads TGTGCCACCAGTTTCCATGACAGGGCCTACGAGCAGTACTTC. Its protein is CATSFHDRAYEQYF. The whole variable domain, filled in from reference TRBV5-4 and TRBJ2-7, reads ETGVTQSPTHLIKTRGQQVTLRCSSQSGHNTVSWYQQALGQGPQFIFQYYREEENGRGNFPPRFSGLQFPNYSSELNVNALELDDSALYLCATSFHDRAYEQYFGPGTRLTVT.

The chain recombines TRBV29-1 with TRBJ2-3, with 8 bases matching TRBD2. CDR1 and CDR2 from the germline V gene are SQVTM and ANQGSEA. The CDR3 is 13 amino acids. J was trimmed by 0 bases and V by 8 bases; bases with no gene match: 4. CDR3 sequence reads: CSPGGGSTDTQYF. The CDR3 nucleotides are TGCAGCCCGGGGGGGGGTAGCACAGATACGCAGTATTTT.

Concerning this clone itself: The junction differs from germline at one of its ends, possibly a read error. The rearrangement links TRBV7-7 to TRBJ2-3, with TRBD1 matching 7 bases. The CDR3 spans 15 residues. Germline V CDR1 and CDR2: SSHAT, FNYEAQ (reference sequence). The CDR3 loop is CASSQTGTESDTQYF. The CDR3 coding sequence is TGTGCTAGCAGCCAAACCGGGACAGAATCCGATACGCAGTATTTT.

CDR3 DNA sequence: TGTGCCAGCAGCCAAGATTCCCTCGTGCGGACCCAGTACTTC. This gives the protein CASSQDSLVRTQYF. The rearrangement joins TRBV4-2 to TRBJ2-5; D not certain. The CDR3 covers 14 residues. V lost 0 bases and J 7 bases, leaving 12 bases between the germline ends. The germline V gene encodes CDR1 LGHNA and CDR2 YNFKEQ.

The chain has TRBV5-1 and TRBJ2-3, with 12 bases identical to TRBD2. This CDR3 spans 17 amino acids. The germline CDR1 and CDR2 sequences are SGHRS and YFSETQ. Trimming cost V 4 bases and J 2 bases; bases outside gene matches: 8. CDR3 sequence reads: CASSLQGTSGYTDTQYF. In DNA, the CDR3 is TGCGCCAGCAGCCTACAAGGGACTAGCGGGTACACAGATACGCAGTATTTT.

This sequence joins TRBV27 and TRBJ1-6, with 8 bases identical to TRBD1. Trimming cost V 2 bases and J 7 bases; bases outside gene matches: 7. CDR1 and CDR2 (germline): MNHEY, SMNVEV (reference sequence). The CDR3 length is 16 residues. CDR3 amino acids: CASSLSPGGWNSPLHF. Written as DNA, the CDR3 is TGTGCCAGCAGTTTAAGCCCAGGGGGCTGGAATTCACCCCTCCACTTT.

The V and J genes are TRBV19 and TRBJ2-4, with a tentative D call TRBD1 (6 bases). Germline CDR1 and CDR2: LNHDA and SQIVND (reference sequence). This CDR3 is built from 16 residues. Trimming removed 8 bases at V and 0 bases at J, with 17 bases between. CDR3 protein: CASQPLTGLAKNIQYF. The CDR3 coding sequence is TGTGCCAGTCAACCGCTCACAGGGTTAGCCAAAAACATTCAGTACTTC.

V is TRBV28 and J is TRBJ1-1; the D is unclear. With 6 bases removed from V and 0 bases from J, the gap between germline ends came to 8 bases. The CDR3 has 13 residues. Germline CDR1 and CDR2: MDHEN and SYDVKM. The CDR3 DNA is TGTGCCAGCAGGACACCCTTGAACACTGAAGCTTTCTTT. Its translation is CASRTPLNTEAFF.

Regarding this clone: The sample has other DNA sequences that encode this CDR3 too. The CDR3 DNA reads TGTGCCAGCAGCTTGGATAGCAATGAGCAGTTCTTC. The encoded protein is CASSLDSNEQFF. The chain is built from TRBV5-4 and TRBJ2-1; D call uncertain. V lost 0 bases and J lost 6, with 4 bases in between. The V gene's germline CDR1 is SGHNT and CDR2 YYREEE (reference sequence). The CDR3 totals 12 residues.

This clone has a handful of counts. The rearrangement uses TRBV30 and TRBJ1-1; perhaps TRBD1 as D (5 bases). The germline CDR1 and CDR2 sequences are GTSNPN and SVGIG (reference sequence). This CDR3 contains 14 residues. Trimming pared 5 bases from V and 5 bases from J, leaving 18 bases between. This CDR3 reads CAWGRQSEDTEAFF. CDR3 DNA sequence: TGTGCCTGGGGACGACAGTCCGAAGATACTGAAGCTTTCTTT.

V usage is TRBV6-5 and J usage is TRBJ1-2; TRBD1 agrees at 8 bases. The CDR3 has 16 amino acids. CDR1 is MNHEY, CDR2 SVGAGI, per germline. V shed 0 bases, J shed 10 bases, and the junction held 13 bases outside the gene matches. The CDR3 coding sequence is TGTGCCAGCAGTTACTCTGCGGGACAGGTCGAGTGGGACTACACCTTC. It encodes CASSYSAGQVEWDYTF.

The rearrangement uses TRBV15 and TRBJ1-1, with TRBD1 as a possible D gene (6 bases). Germline V gene lookup returns CDR1 LNHNV and CDR2 YYDKDF (reference sequence). CDR3 length: 16 amino acids. V was cut by 2 bases and J by 6 bases, with 19 bases left in between. CDR3 in DNA: TGTGCCACCAGCAGACTCAGGGGAAAGGAACCCTCTGAAGCTTTCTTT. Translation gives CATSRLRGKEPSEAFF.

The J gene is TRBJ1-5, the V gene TRBV7-9; 7 bases align to TRBD1. The CDR3 sequence is 16 residues long. Germline V gives CDR1 SEHNR, CDR2 FQNEAQ (reference sequence). V dropped 1 base and J dropped 4; count of bases not matched to a gene: 7. As DNA, the CDR3 is TGTGCCAGCAGCTTAGTAACAGGGGCGGGTAATCAGCCCCAGCATTTT. It codes for CASSLVTGAGNQPQHF.

This clone was detected a few times. The chain has TRBV28 and TRBJ1-2; D possibly corresponds to TRBD1 (5 bases). Trimming stripped 3 bases from V and 9 bases from J, with 14 bases between. This CDR3 region has 13 residues. CDR1 is MDHEN, CDR2 SYDVKM, per germline. The CDR3 bases are TGTGCCAGCAGTTTGAGACAGATAAGAAGCTACACCTTC. It specifies CASSLRQIRSYTF.

The count of this clone is one. This chain uses TRBV9 with TRBJ2-3; TRBD2 aligns across 9 bases. The CDR3 covers 16 residues. J lost 3 bases, V lost 3 bases, and 8 bases had no gene match. From germline, CDR1 is SGDLS and CDR2 YYNGEE. CDR3: CASSAQRGLATDTQYF. CDR3 nucleotide sequence: TGTGCCAGCAGCGCCCAGAGGGGACTAGCAACAGATACGCAGTATTTT.

The chain recombines TRBV9 with TRBJ2-5; 8 nucleotides match TRBD1. The CDR3 contains 14 residues. Germline assignment: CDR1 SGDLS and CDR2 YYNGEE. V shed 3 bases and J 4 bases; nucleotides not matched to a gene: 5. The CDR3 spells CASSETGDRETQYF. The CDR3, as DNA: TGTGCCAGCAGCGAGACAGGGGACAGAGAGACCCAGTACTTC.

V usage is TRBV2 and J usage is TRBJ1-5, with a weak D call TRBD1 (6 bases). This CDR3 has 14 residues. Per germline, CDR1 SNHLY and CDR2 FYNNEI. V lost 8 bases and J lost 3, with 14 bases in between. CDR3 sequence: CASSLDRINQPQHF. CDR3 nucleotide sequence: TGTGCCAGCTCCTTAGACAGGATCAATCAGCCCCAGCATTTT.

The J gene is TRBJ2-5, the V gene TRBV5-6; TRBD2 matches at 9 bases. The CDR3 runs 18 residues. Unmatched junction bases numbered 13, after V lost 2 bases and J lost 2 bases. Germline V gene data show CDR1 as SGHDT and CDR2 as YYEEEE. The CDR3: CASSFELSGLAGQETQYF. The CDR3 DNA reads TGTGCCAGCAGCTTTGAGTTGTCCGGGCTAGCGGGACAAGAGACCCAGTACTTC. The variable domain in full, with the rest retrieved from reference TRBV5-6 and TRBJ2-5, is DAGVTQSPTHLIKTRGQQVTLRCSPKSGHDTVSWYQQALGQGPQFIFQYYEEEERQRGNFPDRFSGHQFPNYSSELNVNALLLGDSALYLCASSFELSGLAGQETQYFGPGTRLLVL.

The V gene is TRBV29-1, the J gene TRBJ2-7, with a possible D match to TRBD1 (6 bases). CDR1 is SQVTM, CDR2 ANQGSEA, per germline. The CDR3 runs 12 residues. Trimming removed 7 bases at V and 3 bases at J, with 13 bases between. CDR3 region: CSGRDIYYEQYF. The CDR3 DNA reads TGCAGCGGTCGGGACATTTACTACGAGCAGTACTTC.

The chain couples TRBV6-1 to TRBJ1-1; TRBD1 matches 7 bases. The V gene end was trimmed by 2 bases and the J gene end by 4 bases; junction bases not matched to a gene: 13. CDR1 is MNHNS and CDR2 is SASEGT in the germline V gene. The CDR3 sequence is 17 residues long. CDR3 bases: TGTGCCAGCAGTGAACCGCAATACGCAGGGGGAGGCACTGAAGCTTTCTTT. Encoded protein: CASSEPQYAGGGTEAFF.

This clone came up once. The chain employs TRBV2 and TRBJ1-4, with D perhaps TRBD1 (5 bases). The CDR3 consists of 12 residues. Germline values: CDR1 SNHLY, CDR2 FYNNEI. Trimming took off 6 bases at V and 8 bases at J, with 10 bases between the two ends. CDR3 in amino acids: CASRTEGEKLFF. In nucleotides, the CDR3 is TGTGCCAGCAGGACAGAAGGGGAAAAACTGTTTTTT.

This chain connects TRBV25-1 to TRBJ2-5, with 13 bases that match TRBD2. Germline V gene lookup returns CDR1 MGHDK and CDR2 SYGVNS. The CDR3 sequence is 18 residues long. Unmatched junction bases numbered 5, after V lost 0 bases and J lost 1 base. CDR3 DNA: TGTGCCAGCAGTGAATATAGGACTAGCGGGGGAATCCAAGAGACCCAGTACTTC. Its translation: CASSEYRTSGGIQETQYF.

This chain joins TRBV2 and TRBJ2-5; 7 positions agree with TRBD1. Germline values: CDR1 SNHLY, CDR2 FYNNEI. The CDR3 consists of 13 residues. V was pared by 4 bases and J by 2 bases, with 1 base of the junction left unmatched. The CDR3 DNA is TGTGCCAGCAGTGGGGACAGACAAGAGACCCAGTACTTC. As protein: CASSGDRQETQYF.

The chain joins TRBV11-2 to TRBJ2-5, with unresolved D. Between the trimmed V and J ends, which lost 1 base and 5 bases, there was a span of 20 bases. This CDR3 has 17 residues. Germline CDR1 reads SGHAT; CDR2 reads FQNNGV. The CDR3 DNA follows: TGTGCCAGCAGCTTAGGGATGCGGAGCGCGGAGATGGAGACCCAGTACTTC. Protein: CASSLGMRSAEMETQYF.